The 25 T cell receptor beta chains below come from one sample, sequenced in a study of graft-versus-host responses after intestinal transplantation. Assay used: immunoSEQ multiplex PCR; TCRdb lists only in-frame clones, some missing. The sample consists of approximately 19,000 clones, roughly 40% of them appearing once. Sequencing used alloreactive CD4+ T cells from a mixed lymphocyte reaction culture, obtained before intestinal transplant. Subset specified: CFSE-low proliferating T cells sorted from roughly six-day pre-transplant mixed lymphocyte reaction (GvH or HvG direction). The receptors here all came from a human patient who received an intestinal transplant.

This clone has just a few counts. The rearrangement joins TRBV15 to TRBJ1-1; D is possibly TRBD1 (6 bases). Germline CDR1 reads LNHNV; CDR2 reads YYDKDF (reference sequence). Trimming stripped 0 bases from V and 4 bases from J, with 12 bases between. This CDR3 is 15 amino acids long. CDR3 sequence (DNA): TGTGCCACCAGCAGAGATGGAAAGGGGGGCACTGAAGCTTTCTTT. It is translated as CATSRDGKGGTEAFF. The full variable domain, in which reference TRBV15 and TRBJ1-1 provide the parts outside the CDR3, is DAMVIQNPRYQVTQFGKPVTLSCSQTLNHNVMYWYQQKSSQAPKLLFHYYDKDFNNEADTPDNFQSRRPNTSFCFLDIRSPGLGDTAMYLCATSRDGKGGTEAFFGQGTRLTVV.

The chain combines TRBV9 with TRBJ2-3, with TRBD2 identical over 16 bases. Germline V CDR1 and CDR2: SGDLS, YYNGEE. The CDR3 has 19 amino acids. V dropped 2 bases and J dropped 3; count of bases not matched to a gene: 9. CDR3 protein: CASSVTPGLAGGPTDTQYF. The CDR3 nucleotides read TGTGCCAGCAGCGTCACTCCGGGACTAGCGGGGGGGCCTACAGATACGCAGTATTTT.

The chain couples TRBV30 to TRBJ1-3; D not certain. The CDR3 consists of 13 residues. Germline V gene data show CDR1 as GTSNPN and CDR2 as SVGIG (reference sequence). V shed 0 bases and J shed 2 bases, with 5 bases lying between them. The CDR3 region is CAWSVIPGNTIYF. The CDR3 bases are TGTGCCTGGAGTGTAATCCCTGGAAACACCATATATTTT.

The rearrangement uses TRBV7-6 and TRBJ2-2, with D maybe TRBD1 (6 bases). The CDR3 covers 17 residues. Trimming shortened V by 5 bases and J by 6 bases, and 22 bases separated the two germline ends. Germline lookup yields CDR1 SGHVS and CDR2 FNYEAQ. The CDR3 loop is CASSPRGNRAVAGELFF. The CDR3 nucleotides read TGTGCCAGCAGCCCTAGAGGAAACAGGGCGGTAGCCGGGGAGCTGTTTTTT.

The table lists this clone with a few counts. An end of the junction does not agree with germline; a read error may underlie this. The rearrangement uses TRBV11-3 and TRBJ2-3; D is possibly TRBD1 (6 bases). This CDR3 comprises 9 residues. Per germline, CDR1 SGHNT and CDR2 YENEEA. The CDR3 DNA sequence: TGTACCAGGGGAGATACGCAGTATTTT. This translates into CTRGDTQYF.

V is TRBV5-4 and J is TRBJ2-7, with D uncertain. The length of the CDR3 is 12 residues. Germline loops: CDR1 SGHNT, CDR2 YYREEE (reference sequence). V gave up 6 bases and J gave up 3 bases, with 10 bases separating them. In DNA, the CDR3 is TGTGCCAGCACCCGAGACGGCTACGAGCAGTACTTC. The encoded protein is CASTRDGYEQYF.

The chain links TRBV11-1 to TRBJ1-2; TRBD1 matches 8 bases. Germline V lookup: CDR1 SGHAT, CDR2 FQDESV (reference sequence). V lost 5 bases to trimming and J lost 4 bases; unmatched junction nucleotides: 6. There are 14 residues in the CDR3. The CDR3 DNA sequence: TGTGCCAGCAGCCCGCAGGGACAGGCCTATGGCTACACCTTC. It specifies CASSPQGQAYGYTF.

This rearrangement joins TRBV29-1 to TRBJ2-5; D is undetermined. The CDR3 runs to 12 residues. Trimming cost V 5 bases and J 2 bases, with 9 bases left between them. Germline assignment: CDR1 SQVTM and CDR2 ANQGSEA. CDR3 residues: CSVSYRQETQYF. CDR3 nucleotide sequence: TGCAGCGTTTCGTACAGACAAGAGACCCAGTACTTC. The full variable domain, rest sourced from reference TRBV29-1 and TRBJ2-5, is SAVISQKPSRDICQRGTSLTIQCQVDSQVTMMFWYRQQPGQSLTLIATANQGSEATYESGFVIDKFPISRPNLTFSTLTVSNMSPEDSSIYLCSVSYRQETQYFGPGTRLLVL.

This clone was seen a few times. The gene calls are TRBV5-4 and TRBJ2-3, with D possibly matching TRBD1 (5 bases). Trimming removed 1 base from V and 5 bases from J, with 14 bases in between. CDR3 length equals 15 residues. The V gene's germline CDR1 is SGHNT and CDR2 YYREEE (reference sequence). The CDR3 nucleotides are TGTGCCAGCAGCTTGTTATTAGACAGCCGAGATACGCAGTATTTT. Residues: CASSLLLDSRDTQYF.

This chain uses TRBV6-1 with TRBJ2-2; the D gene is possibly TRBD2 (7 bases). From germline, CDR1 is MNHNS and CDR2 SASEGT. V was trimmed by 4 bases and J by 4 bases, leaving 13 bases between them. This CDR3 is built from 15 residues. The chain's CDR3 is CASSARRGGTGELFF. The CDR3 DNA sequence: TGTGCCAGCAGTGCGAGGAGGGGGGGCACCGGGGAGCTGTTTTTT.

In this sample, this clone turned up a few times. V and J are TRBV30 and TRBJ2-7; tentatively, D is TRBD2 (6 bases). The ends were cut back, 3 bases at V and 0 bases at J, with 12 bases in the middle. Per the germline V gene, CDR1 is GTSNPN and CDR2 is SVGIG (reference sequence). This CDR3 comprises 14 residues. The CDR3 DNA is TGTGCCTGGAGCCGGGGACTCAGCTCCTACGAGCAGTACTTC. This gives the protein CAWSRGLSSYEQYF.

By frequency in the sample, this clone is medium-sized (0.01 to 0.1%). The chain joins TRBV6-4 to TRBJ2-3, with 9 bases lining up with TRBD2. The CDR3 sequence is 15 residues long. Germline CDR1 and CDR2: MRHNA and SNTAGT. Trimming at V came to 6 bases and at J to 6 bases, leaving 10 bases not matched to a gene. CDR3 sequence: CASREGTSPSDTQYF. CDR3 in DNA: TGTGCCAGCAGGGAAGGGACTAGCCCTTCGGATACGCAGTATTTT.

This clone was seen a handful of times. The V call is TRBV5-1, the J call TRBJ1-4; D is uncertain. Germline V gene sequence: CDR1 SGHRS, CDR2 YFSETQ. V was clipped by 1 base and J by 0 bases, with 4 bases between them. CDR3 length: 14 residues. CDR3 in DNA: TGCGCCAGCAGCTTGACAGCAACTAATGAAAAACTGTTTTTT. Translated: CASSLTATNEKLFF.

The V gene is TRBV7-9, the J gene TRBJ1-3, with D perhaps matching TRBD1 (5 bases). The V and J ends lost 5 bases and 5 bases respectively, with 22 bases between them. There are 17 residues in the CDR3. The germline CDR1 and CDR2 sequences are SEHNR and FQNEAQ (reference sequence). CDR3 sequence reads: CASSPQVGDGFRNTIYF. CDR3 DNA sequence: TGTGCCAGCAGCCCCCAGGTGGGGGACGGATTTAGAAACACCATATATTTT.

V usage is TRBV5-1 and J usage is TRBJ1-2; no firm D call. Trimming took 1 base from V and 0 from J, leaving 7 bases between them. The CDR3 is made up of 14 amino acids. CDR1 and CDR2 (germline): SGHRS, YFSETQ. DNA of the CDR3: TGCGCCAGCAGCTTGTTTAGATCTAACTATGGCTACACCTTC. Its protein is CASSLFRSNYGYTF.

This clone was picked up a small number of times. V gene TRBV6-5 combines with J gene TRBJ1-2; maybe TRBD1 (6 bases). The CDR3 is made up of 14 amino acids. Germline CDR1 and CDR2: MNHEY and SVGAGI. With 5 bases removed from V and 6 bases from J, the gap between germline ends came to 16 bases. CDR3 sequence (DNA): TGTGCCAGCAGTACCGGTCTAGGGGGACATGGCTACACCTTC. This translates into CASSTGLGGHGYTF.

This clone was picked up a small number of times. The rearrangement uses TRBV9 and TRBJ2-3, with D perhaps matching TRBD1 (5 bases). V was shortened by 3 bases and J by 0 bases, with 8 bases between the two germline ends. The CDR3 extends over 14 amino acids. Germline V gives CDR1 SGDLS, CDR2 YYNGEE. Here the CDR3 DNA reads TGTGCCAGCAGCGGTGGACACAGCACAGATACGCAGTATTTT. As protein: CASSGGHSTDTQYF.

The chain employs TRBV10-3 and TRBJ1-1; D is possibly TRBD1 (6 bases). Looked up from germline, CDR1 is ENHRY and CDR2 is SYGVKD. The CDR3 runs 15 residues. V lost 5 bases to trimming and J lost 4 bases, with 17 bases between them. This CDR3 reads CAISRGARETTEAFF. The CDR3 nucleotides read TGTGCCATCAGTCGGGGGGCCAGAGAGACCACTGAAGCTTTCTTT.

This chain uses TRBV5-1 with TRBJ1-1; weak D call: TRBD1 (6 bases). Germline V gene lookup returns CDR1 SGHRS and CDR2 YFSETQ. CDR3 length equals 18 residues. Trimming cost V 1 base and J 0 bases, with 19 bases left between them. The CDR3 protein is CASSLSLTGKLMNTEAFF. CDR3 in DNA: TGCGCCAGCAGCTTGTCTTTGACAGGCAAATTAATGAACACTGAAGCTTTCTTT. The full variable domain, rest sourced from reference TRBV5-1 and TRBJ1-1, is KAGVTQTPRYLIKTRGQQVTLSCSPISGHRSVSWYQQTPGQGLQFLFEYFSETQRNKGNFPGRFSGRQFSNSRSEMNVSTLELGDSALYLCASSLSLTGKLMNTEAFFGQGTRLTVV.

V is TRBV11-3 and J is TRBJ1-3, with D perhaps matching TRBD1 (5 bases). V was trimmed by 5 bases and J by 7 bases, leaving 27 bases between them. The CDR3 runs 18 residues. In germline, CDR1 is SGHNT, CDR2 YENEEA. CDR3 sequence reads: CASSPVAPGGVRRNTIYF. CDR3 in DNA: TGTGCCAGCAGCCCTGTAGCCCCCGGGGGTGTCCGGCGGAACACCATATATTTT. Looking up the rest from reference TRBV11-3 and TRBJ1-3 gives the full variable domain: EAGVVQSPRYKIIEKKQPVAFWCNPISGHNTLYWYLQNLGQGPELLIRYENEEAVDDSQLPKDRFSAERLKGVDSTLKIQPAELGDSAVYLCASSPVAPGGVRRNTIYFGEGSWLTVV.

This chain joins TRBV4-2 and TRBJ2-1, with 10 bases identical to TRBD2. In germline, CDR1 is LGHNA, CDR2 YNFKEQ. CDR3 length: 16 amino acids. Trimming cost V 0 bases and J 8 bases; bases outside gene matches: 7. The chain's CDR3 is CASSQDPKRGGDEQFF. In nucleotides, the CDR3 is TGTGCCAGCAGCCAAGACCCCAAGCGGGGGGGCGATGAGCAGTTCTTC.

This clone was observed a few times. The chain has TRBV6-1 and TRBJ1-4; possible D gene TRBD1, 5 bases. The CDR3 is made up of 14 amino acids. Trimming removed 6 bases from V and 2 bases from J, with 10 bases in between. Germline values: CDR1 MNHNS, CDR2 SASEGT. The chain's CDR3 is CASRWGVTNEKLFF. Here the CDR3 DNA reads TGTGCCAGCAGGTGGGGGGTTACTAATGAAAAACTGTTTTTT.

This clone is judged medium-sized. This chain links TRBV12-5 with TRBJ1-2, with TRBD1 matching 8 bases. Germline V gene sequence: CDR1 LGHNT, CDR2 FRNRAP. After removal of 2 bases from V and 6 bases from J, the junction contained 2 bases not matched to a gene. This CDR3 is built from 13 residues. CDR3 region: CASGLTDRDGYTF. CDR3 nucleotide sequence: TGTGCTAGTGGTTTGACGGACAGGGATGGCTACACCTTC.

The chain joins TRBV11-1 to TRBJ2-1; possible D gene TRBD1, 6 bases. CDR3 length: 18 residues. Germline CDR1 is SGHAT and CDR2 is FQDESV (reference sequence). Trimming shortened V by 0 bases and J by 10 bases, and 25 bases separated the two germline ends. Written as DNA, the CDR3 is TGTGCCAGCAGCTTAGCTCTTTCGGGCAGGGGACGTCATAAGGAGCAGTTCTTC. Translated, it gives CASSLALSGRGRHKEQFF.

A few counts support this clone. This sequence joins TRBV28 and TRBJ1-6; D is undetermined. The CDR3 has 16 amino acids. Germline CDR1 reads MDHEN; CDR2 reads SYDVKM. The V end was cut by 3 bases, the J end by 4 bases, with 13 bases between. The CDR3 DNA sequence: TGTGCCAGCAGTTTGATAGGGCTGATTTATAATTCACCCCTCCACTTT. Its protein is CASSLIGLIYNSPLHF. Full variable domain (outside the CDR3, taken from reference TRBV28 and TRBJ1-6): DVKVTQSSRYLVKRTGEKVFLECVQDMDHENMFWYRQDPGLGLRLIYFSYDVKMKEKGDIPEGYSVSREKKERFSLILESASTNQTSMYLCASSLIGLIYNSPLHFGNGTRLTVT.